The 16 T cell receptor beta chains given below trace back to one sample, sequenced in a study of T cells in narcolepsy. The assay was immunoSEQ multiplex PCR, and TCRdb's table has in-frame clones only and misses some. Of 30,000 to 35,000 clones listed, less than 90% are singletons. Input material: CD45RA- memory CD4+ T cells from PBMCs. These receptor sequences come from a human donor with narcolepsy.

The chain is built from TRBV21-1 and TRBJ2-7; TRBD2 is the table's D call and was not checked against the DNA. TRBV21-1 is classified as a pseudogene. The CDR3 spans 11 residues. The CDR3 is CASSEAYEQYF. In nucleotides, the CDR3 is TGTGCCAGCAGCGAGGCCTACGAGCAGTACTTC.

As DNA, the CDR3 is TGTGCCAGCAGTTATGTGGTCTCTGGGGCCAACGTCCTGACTTTC. Amino acid sequence: CASSYVVSGANVLTF. The chain couples TRBV6-5 to TRBJ2-6; the D is unclear. The V and J ends lost 3 bases and 0 bases respectively, with 6 bases between them. The germline gives CDR1 MNHEY, CDR2 SVGAGI. The CDR3 contains 15 residues.

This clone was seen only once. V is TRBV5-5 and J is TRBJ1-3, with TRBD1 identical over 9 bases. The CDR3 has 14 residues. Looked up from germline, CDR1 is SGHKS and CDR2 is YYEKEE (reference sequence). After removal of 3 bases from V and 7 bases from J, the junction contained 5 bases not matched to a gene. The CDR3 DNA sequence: TGTGCCAGCAGCTGGACAGGGGACGGGAACACCATATATTTT. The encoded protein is CASSWTGDGNTIYF. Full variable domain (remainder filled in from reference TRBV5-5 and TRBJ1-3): DAGVTQSPTHLIKTRGQQVTLRCSPISGHKSVSWYQQVLGQGPQFIFQYYEKEERGRGNFPDRFSARQFPNYSSELNVNALLLGDSALYLCASSWTGDGNTIYFGEGSWLTVV.

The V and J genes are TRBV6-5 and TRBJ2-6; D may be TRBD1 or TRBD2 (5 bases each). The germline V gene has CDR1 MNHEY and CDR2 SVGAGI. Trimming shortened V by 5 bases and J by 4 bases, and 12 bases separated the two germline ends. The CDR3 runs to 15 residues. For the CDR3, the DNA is TGTGCCAGCAGTCACCCCCGGGGCGGGGCCAACGTCCTGACTTTC. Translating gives CASSHPRGGANVLTF.

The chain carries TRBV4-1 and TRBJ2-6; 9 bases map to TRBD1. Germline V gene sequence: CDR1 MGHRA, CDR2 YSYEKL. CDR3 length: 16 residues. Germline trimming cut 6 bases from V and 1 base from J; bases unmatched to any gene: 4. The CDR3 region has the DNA TGCGCCAGCAGGCCGGGACAGGGATCTGGGGCCAACGTCCTGACTTTC. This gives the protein CASRPGQGSGANVLTF.

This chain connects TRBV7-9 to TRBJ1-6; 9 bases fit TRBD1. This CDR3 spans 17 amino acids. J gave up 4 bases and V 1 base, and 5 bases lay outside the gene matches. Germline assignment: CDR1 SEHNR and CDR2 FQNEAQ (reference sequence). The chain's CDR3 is CASSLEGGQGYNSPLHF. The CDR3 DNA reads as TGTGCCAGCAGCTTAGAGGGCGGACAGGGGTATAATTCACCCCTCCACTTT.

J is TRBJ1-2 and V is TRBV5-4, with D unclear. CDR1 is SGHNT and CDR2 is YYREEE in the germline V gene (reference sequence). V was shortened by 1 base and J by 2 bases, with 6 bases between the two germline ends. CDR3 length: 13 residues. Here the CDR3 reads CASSLRENYGYTF. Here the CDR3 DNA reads TGTGCCAGCAGCTTGAGGGAGAACTATGGCTACACCTTC. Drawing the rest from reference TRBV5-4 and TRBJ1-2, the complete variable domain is ETGVTQSPTHLIKTRGQQVTLRCSSQSGHNTVSWYQQALGQGPQFIFQYYREEENGRGNFPPRFSGLQFPNYSSELNVNALELDDSALYLCASSLRENYGYTFGSGTRLTVV.

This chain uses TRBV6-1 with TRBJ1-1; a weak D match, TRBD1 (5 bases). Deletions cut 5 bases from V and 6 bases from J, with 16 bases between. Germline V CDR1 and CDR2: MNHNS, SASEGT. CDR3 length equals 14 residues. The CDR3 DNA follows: TGTGCCAGCAGTCTCTCAGGGTCTATAGCTGAAGCTTTCTTT. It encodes CASSLSGSIAEAFF.

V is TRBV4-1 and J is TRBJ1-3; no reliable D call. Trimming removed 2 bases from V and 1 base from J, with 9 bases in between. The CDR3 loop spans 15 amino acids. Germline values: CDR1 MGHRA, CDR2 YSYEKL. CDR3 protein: CASSQPPGSGNTIYF. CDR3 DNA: TGCGCCAGCAGCCAACCCCCGGGGTCTGGAAACACCATATATTTT.

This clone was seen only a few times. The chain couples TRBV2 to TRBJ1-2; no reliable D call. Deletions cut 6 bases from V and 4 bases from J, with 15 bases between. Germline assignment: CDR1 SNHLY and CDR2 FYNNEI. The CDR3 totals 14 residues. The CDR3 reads CASRDPDVIYGYTF. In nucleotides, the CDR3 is TGTGCCAGCAGAGACCCGGACGTAATCTATGGCTACACCTTC.

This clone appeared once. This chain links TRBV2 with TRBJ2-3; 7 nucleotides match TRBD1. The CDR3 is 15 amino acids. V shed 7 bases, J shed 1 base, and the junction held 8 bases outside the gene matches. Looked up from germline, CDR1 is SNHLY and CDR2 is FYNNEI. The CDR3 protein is CASTKQGLGTDTQYF. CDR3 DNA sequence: TGTGCCAGCACCAAACAGGGGCTTGGCACAGATACGCAGTATTTT.

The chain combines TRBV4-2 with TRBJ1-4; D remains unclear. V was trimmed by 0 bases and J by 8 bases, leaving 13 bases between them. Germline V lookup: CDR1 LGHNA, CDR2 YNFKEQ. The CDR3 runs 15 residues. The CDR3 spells CASSQDRASHEKLFF. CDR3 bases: TGTGCCAGCAGCCAAGATCGGGCTTCTCACGAAAAACTGTTTTTT.

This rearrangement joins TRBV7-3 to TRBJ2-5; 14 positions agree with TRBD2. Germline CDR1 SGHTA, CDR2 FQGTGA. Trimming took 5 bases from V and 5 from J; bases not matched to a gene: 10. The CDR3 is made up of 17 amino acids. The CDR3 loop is CASSPGRTSGGRETQYF. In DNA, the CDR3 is TGTGCCAGCAGCCCGGGAAGGACTAGCGGGGGGAGGGAGACCCAGTACTTC.

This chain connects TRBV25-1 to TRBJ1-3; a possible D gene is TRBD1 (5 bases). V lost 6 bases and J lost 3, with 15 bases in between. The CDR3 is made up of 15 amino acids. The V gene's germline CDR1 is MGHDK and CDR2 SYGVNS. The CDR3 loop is CASSRQGFSGNTIYF. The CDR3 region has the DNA TGTGCCAGCAGCCGTCAGGGTTTCAGTGGAAACACCATATATTTT.

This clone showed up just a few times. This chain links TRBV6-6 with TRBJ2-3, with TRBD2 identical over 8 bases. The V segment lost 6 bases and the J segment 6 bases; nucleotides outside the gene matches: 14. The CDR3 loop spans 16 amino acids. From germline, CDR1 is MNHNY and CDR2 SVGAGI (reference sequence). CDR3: CASSPLSAGGRDTQYF. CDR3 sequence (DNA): TGTGCCAGCAGCCCCCTTTCTGCGGGGGGACGGGATACGCAGTATTTT.

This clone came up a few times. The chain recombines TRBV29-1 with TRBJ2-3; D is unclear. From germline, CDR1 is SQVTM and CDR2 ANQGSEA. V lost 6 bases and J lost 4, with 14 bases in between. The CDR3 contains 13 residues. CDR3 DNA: TGCAGCGTCCACCTTAACCTCGCAGATACGCAGTATTTT. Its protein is CSVHLNLADTQYF.